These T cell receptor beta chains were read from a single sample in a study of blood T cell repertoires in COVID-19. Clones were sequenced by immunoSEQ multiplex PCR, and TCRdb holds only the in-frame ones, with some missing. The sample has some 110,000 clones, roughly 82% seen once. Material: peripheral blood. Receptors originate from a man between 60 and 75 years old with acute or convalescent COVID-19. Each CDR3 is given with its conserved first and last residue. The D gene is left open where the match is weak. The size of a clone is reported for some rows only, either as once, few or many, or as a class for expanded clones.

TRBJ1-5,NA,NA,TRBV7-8,CASSSDRYSNQPQHF,TGTGCCAGCAGCTCAGACAGATATAGCAATCAGCCCCAGCATTTT
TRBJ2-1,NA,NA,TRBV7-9,CASSPSGNEQFF,TGTGCCAGCAGCCCCAGCGGCAATGAGCAGTTCTTC
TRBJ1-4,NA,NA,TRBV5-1,CASSLDRVGEKLFF,TGCGCCAGCAGCTTGGACAGGGTCGGGGAAAAACTGTTTTTT
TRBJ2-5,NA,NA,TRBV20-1,CSAPRGDAQYF,TGCAGTGCTCCCCGCGGAGATGCCCAGTACTTC
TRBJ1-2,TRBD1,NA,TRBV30,CAWSVQGGGYGYTF,TGTGCCTGGAGTGTACAAGGGGGCGGCTATGGCTACACCTTC
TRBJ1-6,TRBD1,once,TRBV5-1,CASSLSLQGMSAPLHF,TGCGCCAGCAGCTTGAGTCTACAGGGGATGTCGGCACCCCTCCACTTT
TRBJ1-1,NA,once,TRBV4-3,CASSQDTGPNTEAFF,TGCGCCAGCAGCCAAGATACAGGCCCGAACACTGAAGCTTTCTTT
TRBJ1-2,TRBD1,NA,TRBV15,CATSRPTGGYGYTF,TGTGCCACCAGCAGACCGACAGGGGGGTATGGCTACACCTTC
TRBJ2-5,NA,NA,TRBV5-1,CASSLGPRETQYF,TGCGCCAGCAGCTTGGGACCGAGGGAGACCCAGTACTTC
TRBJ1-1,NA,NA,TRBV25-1,CASSVSGGTEAFF,TGTGCCAGCAGTGTTTCAGGAGGGACTGAAGCTTTCTTT
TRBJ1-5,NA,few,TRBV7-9,CASSPGQNQPQHF,TGTGCCAGCAGCCCAGGACAGAATCAGCCCCAGCATTTT
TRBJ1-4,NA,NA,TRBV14,CASSLWTLQGEKLFF,TGTGCCAGCAGCCTCTGGACACTCCAGGGAGAAAAACTGTTTTTT
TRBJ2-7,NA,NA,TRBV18,CASSPSTGAYEQYF,TGTGCCAGCTCACCTTCGACAGGCGCCTACGAGCAGTACTTC
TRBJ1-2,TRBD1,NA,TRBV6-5,CASSSPGTGDYTF,TGTGCCAGCAGTTCCCCGGGGACAGGGGACTACACCTTC
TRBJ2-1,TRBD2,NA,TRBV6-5,CASSRLASIYNEQFF,TGTGCCAGCAGTAGACTAGCTTCGATATACAATGAGCAGTTCTTC
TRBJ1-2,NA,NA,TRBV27,CASSFRQGVGGYTF,TGTGCCAGCAGTTTCCGGCAGGGTGTCGGTGGCTACACCTTC
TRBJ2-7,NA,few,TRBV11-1,CASSRLGGAEQYF,TGTGCCAGCAGCCGTCTAGGTGGGGCCGAGCAGTACTTC
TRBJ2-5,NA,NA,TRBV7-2,CASSSSGGETQYF,TGTGCCAGCAGCTCCTCCGGGGGAGAGACCCAGTACTTC
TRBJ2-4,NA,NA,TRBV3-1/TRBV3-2,CASSQEGTRLAKNIQYF,TGTGCCAGCAGCCAAGAAGGGACTCGGTTAGCCAAAAACATTCAGTACTTC
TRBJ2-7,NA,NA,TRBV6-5,CASSLKTGYEQYF,TGTGCCAGCAGTTTAAAGACAGGCTACGAGCAGTACTTC
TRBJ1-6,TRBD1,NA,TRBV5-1,CASSLQGQSSPLHF,TGCGCCAGCAGCTTACAGGGGCAGAGTTCACCCCTCCACTTT
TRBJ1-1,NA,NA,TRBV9,CASSVGAGLFSDTEAFF,TGTGCCAGCAGCGTAGGGGCAGGCCTATTTTCGGACACTGAAGCTTTCTTT
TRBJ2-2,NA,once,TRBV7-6,CASSLDMNTGELFF,TGTGCCAGCAGCTTGGACATGAACACCGGGGAGCTGTTTTTT
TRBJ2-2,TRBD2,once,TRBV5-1,CASYPLGLAGGSGTGELFF,TGCGCCAGCTACCCGCTGGGCCTAGCGGGAGGTTCTGGCACCGGGGAGCTGTTTTTT
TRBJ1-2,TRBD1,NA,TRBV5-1,CASCSGQGPYGYTF,TGCGCCAGCTGCTCGGGACAGGGACCCTATGGCTACACCTTC
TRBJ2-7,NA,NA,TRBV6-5,CASHRVGALEQYF,TGTGCCAGCCACAGGGTAGGGGCTCTCGAGCAGTACTTC
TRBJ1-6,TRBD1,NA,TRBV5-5,CASSLGTGVSPLHF,TGTGCCAGCAGCTTAGGGACAGGGGTTTCACCCCTCCACTTT
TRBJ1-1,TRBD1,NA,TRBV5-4,CASSGPGTGGGNTEAFF,TGTGCCAGCAGCGGGCCCGGGACAGGGGGCGGAAACACTGAAGCTTTCTTT
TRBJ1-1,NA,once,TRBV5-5,CASSHSPGKGTEAFF,TGTGCCAGCAGCCACTCTCCCGGGAAGGGCACTGAAGCTTTCTTT
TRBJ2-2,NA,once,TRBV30,CAWSLGLASAGELFF,TGTGCCTGGAGTTTAGGGCTAGCGTCGGCCGGGGAGCTGTTTTTT
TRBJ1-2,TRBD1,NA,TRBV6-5,CASVLGGDWGYTF,TGTGCCAGCGTTTTAGGGGGCGATTGGGGCTACACCTTC
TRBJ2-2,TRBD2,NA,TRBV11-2,CASSLEGLGTGELFF,TGTGCCAGCAGCTTAGAGGGACTAGGAACCGGGGAGCTGTTTTTT
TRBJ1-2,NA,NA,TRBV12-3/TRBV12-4,CASSLNRESGYTF,TGTGCCAGCAGTTTGAACAGGGAGAGCGGCTACACCTTC
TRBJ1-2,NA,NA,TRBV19,CASSMGRGVYGYTF,TGTGCCAGTAGTATGGGCAGGGGAGTATACGGCTACACCTTC
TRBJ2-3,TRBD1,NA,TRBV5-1,CASSYWGQGADTQYF,TGCGCCAGCAGTTATTGGGGACAGGGGGCTGATACGCAGTATTTT
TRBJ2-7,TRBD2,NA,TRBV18,CASSPSSGRAVYEQYF,TGTGCCAGCTCACCCTCTAGCGGGAGGGCCGTATACGAGCAGTACTTC
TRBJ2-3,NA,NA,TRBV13,CASSSGGQGTTDTQYF,TGTGCCAGCAGCTCCGGTGGGCAGGGAACGACAGATACGCAGTATTTT
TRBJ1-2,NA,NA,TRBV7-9,CASSYTDYGYTF,TGTGCCAGCAGCTATACGGACTATGGCTACACCTTC
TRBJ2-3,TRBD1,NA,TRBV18,CASPLSGQATDTQYF,TGTGCCAGCCCATTATCGGGACAGGCCACAGATACGCAGTATTTT
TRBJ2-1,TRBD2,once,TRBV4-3,CASSQGGGRVNEQFF,TGCGCCAGCAGCCAAGGCGGTGGGAGGGTGAATGAGCAGTTCTTC
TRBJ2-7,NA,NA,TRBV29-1,CSVLLQGYEQYF,TGCAGCGTTTTACTTCAGGGCTACGAGCAGTACTTC